Listed below are T cell receptor beta chains from one sample, sequenced in a study of beta chain features in type 1 diabetes. Some clones are missing from TCRdb's copy, which holds only in-frame ones; the method was immunoSEQ multiplex PCR. Of over 650,000 clones in the sample, over 12% were seen once. The sample consisted of naive CD4+ T cells from blood. These TCRs come from a man aged 18 to 30 with type 1 diabetes. The CDR3 runs from the conserved cysteine through the conserved F or W. The order of the fields is CDR3 protein, clone size, V gene, J gene. Clone size is stated in some rows and not others, as once, few, many or a class when expanded.

CASSSPRSEAFF	-	TRBV5-1	TRBJ1-1
CASSDPDAGTYEQYF	few	TRBV25-1	TRBJ2-7
CSGWRGQGKNNEQFF	few	TRBV29-1	TRBJ2-1
CASSLEWSASYNEQFF	-	TRBV5-4	TRBJ2-1
CASSESGWPQHF	-	TRBV2	TRBJ1-5
CASSVGVLGAGELFF	-	TRBV25-1	TRBJ2-2
CASSSTGGEGNIQYF	-	TRBV5-4	TRBJ2-4
CASSLDGRVKTYNEQFF	-	TRBV5-1	TRBJ2-1
CASSLEGIFGANVLTF	-	TRBV4-1	TRBJ2-6
CAWGQGPVLSGNTIYF	-	TRBV30	TRBJ1-3
CASGLAGMSYNEQFF	few	TRBV6-1	TRBJ2-1
CASSSGQNEKLFF	once	TRBV28	TRBJ1-4
CASSSATVYNEQFF	-	TRBV28	TRBJ2-1
CASSPGQAGNTEAFF	-	TRBV18	TRBJ1-1
CASRGGFGEKLFF	-	TRBV2	TRBJ1-4
CASSQDWGEQYF	-	TRBV4-3	TRBJ2-7
CASSLGRGRGTYEQYF	few	TRBV7-9	TRBJ2-7
CASTQTGRTNYGYTF	-	TRBV7-9	TRBJ1-2
CASKEQGIGTEAFF	few	TRBV6-6	TRBJ1-1
CASSEFQANQPQHF	few	TRBV25-1	TRBJ1-5
CASSYSSGVSGYTF	-	TRBV6-6	TRBJ1-2
CASSERTGYQPQHF	-	TRBV2	TRBJ1-5
CASSTSQGRITEAFF	-	TRBV13	TRBJ1-1
CASSKRLADYEQYF	few	TRBV9	TRBJ2-7
CASSTGEETQYF	few	TRBV5-1	TRBJ2-5
CASSYSDSRNQPQHF	few	TRBV6-5	TRBJ1-5
CASSTSGSISHEQYF	few	TRBV27	TRBJ2-7
CASRGTGSLRSQPQHF	-	TRBV28	TRBJ1-5
CASSESGTSGRILDTQYF	-	TRBV25-1	TRBJ2-3
CAWSVGDRVRETQYF	-	TRBV30	TRBJ2-5
CASSPGQQGSEKLFF	-	TRBV5-8	TRBJ1-4
CASSLRSPSLPETQYF	few	TRBV5-1	TRBJ2-5
CASRQGATDTQYF	few	TRBV14	TRBJ2-3
CASSVVSYGYTF	few	TRBV9	TRBJ1-2
CASSRRAATNEKLFF	once	TRBV5-4	TRBJ1-4
CAWITSGSRPNQYF	-	TRBV30	TRBJ2-7
CASSLAVVAGSTDTQYF	few	TRBV5-1	TRBJ2-3
CASSQNSPLHF	-	TRBV6-5	TRBJ1-6
CASGQGNTEAFF	-	TRBV19	TRBJ1-1
CASRALVDTQYF	-	TRBV28	TRBJ2-3
CASSVDGGSLAGGEQYF	few	TRBV9	TRBJ2-7
CASSQWSAGEGGTDTQYF	-	TRBV23-1	TRBJ2-3
CSGSDREELFF	-	TRBV20-1	TRBJ2-2
CSVVTGFGSLQPQHF	few	TRBV29-1	TRBJ1-5
CASSTDVTSGTDTQYF	-	TRBV5-1	TRBJ2-3
CASSYGGGETNYGYTF	few	TRBV6-6	TRBJ1-2
CASSPVSGTQETQYF	few	TRBV18	TRBJ2-5
CSVIGPLGGAYEQYF	few	TRBV29-1	TRBJ2-7
CASSPDWSYEQYF	-	TRBV7-2	TRBJ2-7
CASSRDWTNTEAFF	few	TRBV19	TRBJ1-1
CAWSGGGSQYF	-	TRBV30	TRBJ2-7
CASSPDRNSPLHF	few	TRBV7-2	TRBJ1-6
CASSLSLAGGHYNEQFF	-	TRBV4-3	TRBJ2-1
CASSLGIAKVGNTEAFF	-	TRBV7-9	TRBJ1-1
CASSSPRTGMGLDSYEQYF	-	TRBV7-2	TRBJ2-7